These 14 T cell receptor beta chains were all obtained from the same sample, sequenced in a study of cytomegalovirus exposure and HLA in healthy donors. It was with 60 Vbeta and 13 Jbeta primers that the PCR ran. Libraries were prepared by immunoSEQ multiplex PCR; TCRdb keeps only in-frame clonotypes and omits some of them. This sample has 150,000 to 200,000 clones, with 86% found just once. The source material was PBMCs. These receptor sequences come from a woman under 30 in good health and CMV-seronegative.

The J gene is TRBJ2-7, the V gene TRBV6-6; TRBD1 matches 7 bases. This CDR3 spans 15 amino acids. J was trimmed by 0 bases and V by 5 bases; bases with no gene match: 7. The germline V gene encodes CDR1 MNHNY and CDR2 SVGAGI (reference sequence). Here the CDR3 reads CASSNPGQSSYEQYF. CDR3 nucleotides: TGTGCCAGCAGTAATCCGGGACAGAGCTCCTACGAGCAGTACTTC.

V and J are TRBV28 and TRBJ1-2; 7 bases align to TRBD1. The length of the CDR3 is 15 residues. Trimming cost V 6 bases and J 6 bases; bases outside gene matches: 13. Germline lookup yields CDR1 MDHEN and CDR2 SYDVKM. CDR3 residues: CASSVPDGGGDGYTF. The DNA of the CDR3 is TGTGCCAGCAGCGTACCAGACGGAGGGGGCGATGGCTACACCTTC.

V and J are TRBV7-2 and TRBJ1-1; D gene uncertain. V shed 0 bases and J shed 3 bases, with 8 bases lying between them. The germline V gene has CDR1 SGHTA and CDR2 FQGNSA. The CDR3 runs 14 residues. The CDR3: CASSLAREDTEAFF. CDR3 DNA sequence: TGTGCCAGCAGCTTAGCCCGGGAGGACACTGAAGCTTTCTTT.

V gene TRBV6-5 combines with J gene TRBJ2-5, with TRBD2 as a possible D gene (7 bases). The CDR3 has 12 amino acids. From germline, CDR1 is MNHEY and CDR2 SVGAGI. Trimming removed 6 bases at V and 8 bases at J, with 13 bases between. The CDR3 loop reads CASSPGGGTQYF. The CDR3, as DNA: TGTGCCAGCAGCCCCGGCGGGGGCACCCAGTACTTC.

The V call is TRBV27, the J call TRBJ2-1; 16 positions match TRBD2. Germline CDR1 and CDR2: MNHEY and SMNVEV (reference sequence). This CDR3 has 18 residues. After removal of 9 bases from V and 4 bases from J, the junction contained 12 bases not matched to a gene. CDR3 protein: CASLPGLAGGQLYNEQFF. In DNA, the CDR3 is TGTGCCAGTCTACCGGGACTAGCGGGGGGGCAGTTATACAATGAGCAGTTCTTC.

The rearrangement links TRBV2 to TRBJ2-1; D is ambiguous. Germline loops: CDR1 SNHLY, CDR2 FYNNEI. V shed 6 bases and J shed 0 bases, with 9 bases lying between them. The CDR3 runs 14 residues. CDR3 nucleotide sequence: TGTGCCAGCAGCGAGCATCTCTCCTACAATGAGCAGTTCTTC. It encodes CASSEHLSYNEQFF. Supplemented by reference TRBV2 and TRBJ2-1, the full variable domain reads EPEVTQTPSHQVTQMGQEVILRCVPISNHLYFYWYRQILGQKVEFLVSFYNNEISEKSEIFDDQFSVERPDGSNFTLKIRSTKLEDSAMYFCASSEHLSYNEQFFGPGTRLTVL.

V and J are TRBV27 and TRBJ1-2, with D unclear. The germline gives CDR1 MNHEY, CDR2 SMNVEV (reference sequence). V lost 6 bases, J lost 2 bases, and 16 bases lay in between. The CDR3 is 15 amino acids. DNA for the CDR3: TGTGCCAGCAGCCTCGCCCACGGTTCCAACTATGGCTACACCTTC. This gives the protein CASSLAHGSNYGYTF.

The chain employs TRBV6-1 and TRBJ1-5; tentative D call: TRBD1 (6 bases). Germline values: CDR1 MNHNS, CDR2 SASEGT. There are 14 residues in the CDR3. V was trimmed by 6 bases and J by 4 bases, leaving 13 bases between them. The CDR3 DNA reads TGTGCCAGCAGCCTACAGGGAGGGAATCAGCCCCAGCATTTT. This codes for CASSLQGGNQPQHF.

Notes on this clone: A junction boundary mismatches the germline segment, possibly from a read error. The chain is built from TRBV6-5 and TRBJ2-7; possible D gene TRBD2, 6 bases. This CDR3 contains 11 residues. CDR1 is MNHEY and CDR2 is SVGAGI in the germline V gene. In DNA form, the CDR3 reads TGTGCCAGCAGTTACCGGGGGATCAGCGAGTTC. Protein product: CASSYRGISEF.

The chain combines TRBV7-9 with TRBJ2-1, with 8 bases lining up with TRBD2. The CDR3 contains 15 residues. Germline CDR1 SEHNR, CDR2 FQNEAQ (reference sequence). V shed 0 bases and J 8 bases; nucleotides not matched to a gene: 6. The CDR3 DNA reads TGTGCCAGCAGCTTAGCGGTCGGGGGGGACGATGAGCAGTTCTTC. Its translation: CASSLAVGGDDEQFF.

This clone has just a few counts. The gene calls are TRBV7-2 and TRBJ2-7; 8 bases map to TRBD2. The V gene's germline CDR1 is SGHTA and CDR2 FQGNSA. The length of the CDR3 is 15 residues. The junction had 14 bases not matched to a gene; V was cut back by 6 bases and J by 7 bases. This CDR3 reads CASRDPRSGSQEQYF. The DNA of the CDR3 is TGTGCCAGCAGGGACCCACGCAGCGGGAGCCAAGAGCAGTACTTC.

CDR3 bases: TGCGCCAGCAGTTCCACAGGGGCCGGGGAGCTGTTTTTT. This encodes CASSSTGAGELFF. This chain joins TRBV5-1 and TRBJ2-2, with 7 bases that match TRBD1. In germline, CDR1 is SGHRS, CDR2 YFSETQ. This CDR3 region has 13 residues. Trimming cost V 5 bases and J 6 bases; bases outside gene matches: 4.

This chain joins TRBV20-1 and TRBJ1-1; 7 nucleotides match TRBD1. Per germline, CDR1 DFQATT and CDR2 SNEGSKA (reference sequence). V dropped 6 bases and J dropped 8; count of bases not matched to a gene: 6. The CDR3 has 11 residues. The CDR3 protein is CSARRQGEAFF. The CDR3 DNA follows: TGCAGTGCCAGACGACAGGGAGAAGCTTTCTTT.

This chain joins TRBV13 and TRBJ2-1; 8 bases line up with TRBD2. The germline gives CDR1 PRHDT, CDR2 FYEKMQ (reference sequence). The CDR3 is 15 residues long. Trimming took 0 bases from V and 3 from J; bases not matched to a gene: 1. The CDR3, as DNA: TGTGCCAGCAGCTTAGGGCTAGCGGGCTACAATGAGCAGTTCTTC. Translating it yields CASSLGLAGYNEQFF.